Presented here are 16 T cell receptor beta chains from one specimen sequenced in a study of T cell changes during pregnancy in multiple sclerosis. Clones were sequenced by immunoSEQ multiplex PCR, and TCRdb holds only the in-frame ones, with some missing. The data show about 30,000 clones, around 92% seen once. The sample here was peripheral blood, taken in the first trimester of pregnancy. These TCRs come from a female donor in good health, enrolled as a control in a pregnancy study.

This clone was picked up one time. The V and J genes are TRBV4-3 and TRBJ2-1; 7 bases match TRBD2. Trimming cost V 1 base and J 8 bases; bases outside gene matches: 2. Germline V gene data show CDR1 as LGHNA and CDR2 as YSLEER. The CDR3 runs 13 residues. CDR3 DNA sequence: TGCGCCAGCAGCCAAGCGGGGGGTTATGAGCAGTTCTTC. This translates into CASSQAGGYEQFF.

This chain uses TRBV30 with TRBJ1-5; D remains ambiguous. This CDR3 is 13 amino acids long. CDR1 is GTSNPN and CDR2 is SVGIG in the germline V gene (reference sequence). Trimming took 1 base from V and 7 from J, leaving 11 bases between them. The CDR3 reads CAWSGGQRQPQHF. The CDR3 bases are TGTGCCTGGAGTGGAGGGCAACGCCAGCCCCAGCATTTT.

The DNA of the CDR3 is TGCGCCAGCAGCATTCCCCGGGGGGCCACCTCCTACGAGCAGTACTTC. Amino acid sequence: CASSIPRGATSYEQYF. This chain uses TRBV5-1 with TRBJ2-7; possibly TRBD2 for D (7 bases). With 4 bases removed from V and 0 bases from J, the gap between germline ends came to 17 bases. Germline V CDR1 and CDR2: SGHRS, YFSETQ. The CDR3 has 16 residues.

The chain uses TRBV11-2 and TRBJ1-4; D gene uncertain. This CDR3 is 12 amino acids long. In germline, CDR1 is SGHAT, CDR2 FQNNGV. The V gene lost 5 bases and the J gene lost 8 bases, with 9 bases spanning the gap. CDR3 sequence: CASSRVGEKLFF. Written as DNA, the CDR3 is TGTGCCAGCAGCCGAGTCGGGGAAAAACTGTTTTTT. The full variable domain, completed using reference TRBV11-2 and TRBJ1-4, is EAGVAQSPRYKIIEKRQSVAFWCNPISGHATLYWYQQILGQGPKLLIQFQNNGVVDDSQLPKDRFSAERLKGVDSTLKIQPAKLEDSAVYLCASSRVGEKLFFGSGTQLSVL.

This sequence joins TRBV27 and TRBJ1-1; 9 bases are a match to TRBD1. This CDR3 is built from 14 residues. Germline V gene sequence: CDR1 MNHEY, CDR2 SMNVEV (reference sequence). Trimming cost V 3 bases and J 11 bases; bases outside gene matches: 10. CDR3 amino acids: CASSLGTGLSDAFF. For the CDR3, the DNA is TGTGCCAGCAGTTTGGGGACAGGGTTATCGGACGCTTTCTTT.

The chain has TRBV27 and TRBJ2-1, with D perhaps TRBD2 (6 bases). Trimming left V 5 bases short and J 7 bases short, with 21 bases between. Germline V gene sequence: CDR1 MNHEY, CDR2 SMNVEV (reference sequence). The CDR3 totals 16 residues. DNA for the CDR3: TGTGCCAGCAGTAATTTCAATAGCGGCGGGGTGAATGAGCAGTTCTTC. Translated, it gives CASSNFNSGGVNEQFF.

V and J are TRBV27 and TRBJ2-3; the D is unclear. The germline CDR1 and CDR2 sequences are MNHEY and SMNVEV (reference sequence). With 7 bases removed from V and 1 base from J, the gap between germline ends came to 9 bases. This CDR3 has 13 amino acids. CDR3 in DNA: TGTGCCAGCAAATCGACTGGCACAGATACGCAGTATTTT. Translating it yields CASKSTGTDTQYF.

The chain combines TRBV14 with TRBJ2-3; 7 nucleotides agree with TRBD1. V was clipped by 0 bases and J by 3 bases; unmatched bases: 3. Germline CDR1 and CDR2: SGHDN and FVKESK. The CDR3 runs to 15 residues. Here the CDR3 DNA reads TGTGCCAGCAGCCAAGAGGGACAGCCTACAGATACGCAGTATTTT. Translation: CASSQEGQPTDTQYF.

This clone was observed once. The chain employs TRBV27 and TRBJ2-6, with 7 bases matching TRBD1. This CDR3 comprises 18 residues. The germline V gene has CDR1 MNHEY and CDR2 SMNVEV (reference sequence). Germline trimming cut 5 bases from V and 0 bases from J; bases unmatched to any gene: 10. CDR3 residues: CASSPGQAWRSGANVLTF. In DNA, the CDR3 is TGTGCCAGCAGTCCAGGACAGGCCTGGCGCTCTGGGGCCAACGTCCTGACTTTC.

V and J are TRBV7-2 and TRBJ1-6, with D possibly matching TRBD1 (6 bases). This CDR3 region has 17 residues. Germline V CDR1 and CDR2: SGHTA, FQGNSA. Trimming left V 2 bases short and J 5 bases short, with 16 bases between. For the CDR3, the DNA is TGTGCCAGCAGCTTATCAGGTTGGGCAGGGGATAATTCACCCCTCCACTTT. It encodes CASSLSGWAGDNSPLHF.

CDR3 DNA sequence: TGCGCCAGCAGCCAGTCGGGACACACCTCCTACGAGCAGTACTTC. It translates to CASSQSGHTSYEQYF. V is TRBV4-1 and J is TRBJ2-7, with D perhaps matching TRBD1 (6 bases). Trimming took 3 bases from V and 0 from J, leaving 12 bases between them. The germline gives CDR1 MGHRA, CDR2 YSYEKL. The CDR3 spans 15 residues.

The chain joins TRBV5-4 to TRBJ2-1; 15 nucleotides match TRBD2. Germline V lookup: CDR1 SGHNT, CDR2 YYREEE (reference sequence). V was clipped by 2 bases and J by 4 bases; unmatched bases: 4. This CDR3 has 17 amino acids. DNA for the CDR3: TGTGCCAGCAGCTTCCGGACTAGCGGGGGGGTTTACAATGAGCAGTTCTTC. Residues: CASSFRTSGGVYNEQFF. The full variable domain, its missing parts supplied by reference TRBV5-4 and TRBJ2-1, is ETGVTQSPTHLIKTRGQQVTLRCSSQSGHNTVSWYQQALGQGPQFIFQYYREEENGRGNFPPRFSGLQFPNYSSELNVNALELDDSALYLCASSFRTSGGVYNEQFFGPGTRLTVL.

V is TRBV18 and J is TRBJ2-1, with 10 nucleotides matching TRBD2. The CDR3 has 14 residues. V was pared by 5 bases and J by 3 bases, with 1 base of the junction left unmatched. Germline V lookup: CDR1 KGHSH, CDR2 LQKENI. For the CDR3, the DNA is TGTGCCAGCTCAGGGACTAGCGACTACAATGAGCAGTTCTTC. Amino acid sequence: CASSGTSDYNEQFF. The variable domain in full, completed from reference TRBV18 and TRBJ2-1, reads NAGVMQNPRHLVRRRGQEARLRCSPMKGHSHVYWYRQLPEEGLKFMVYLQKENIIDESGMPKERFSAEFPKEGPSILRIQQVVRGDSAAYFCASSGTSDYNEQFFGPGTRLTVL.

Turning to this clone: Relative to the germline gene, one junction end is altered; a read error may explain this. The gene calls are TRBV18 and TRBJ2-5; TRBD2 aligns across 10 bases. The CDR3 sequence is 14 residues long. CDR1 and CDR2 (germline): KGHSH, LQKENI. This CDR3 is CASSPLAGKETQYF. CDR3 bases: TGTGCCAGCTCCCCACTAGCGGGGAAAGAGACCCAGTACTTC.

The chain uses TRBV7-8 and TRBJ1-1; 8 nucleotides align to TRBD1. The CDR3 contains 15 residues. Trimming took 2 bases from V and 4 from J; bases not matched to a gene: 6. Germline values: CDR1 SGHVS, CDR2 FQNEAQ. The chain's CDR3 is CASSLYGQGITEAFF. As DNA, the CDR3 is TGTGCCAGCAGCTTATACGGACAGGGTATCACTGAAGCTTTCTTT.

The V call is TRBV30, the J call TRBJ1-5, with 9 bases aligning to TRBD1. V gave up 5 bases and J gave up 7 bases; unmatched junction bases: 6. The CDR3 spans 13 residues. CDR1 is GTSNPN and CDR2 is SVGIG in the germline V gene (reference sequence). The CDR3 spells CAWGGQGQQPQHF. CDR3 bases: TGTGCCTGGGGGGGACAGGGCCAACAGCCCCAGCATTTT.